This TCR beta chain was profiled in a study of blood T cells in healthy people across ages (dated by TCRdb to 2013 to 2016). Background for the entire study: Template switching captured roughly one uniquely barcoded TCR beta cDNA molecule per two T cells in model experiments. The study measured age-related changes in TCR beta repertoire diversity using deep sequencing normalized with unique cDNA molecular identifiers. The donors were split into four age groups: young (average approximately 16 years), middle-aged (about 40), aged (roughly 65) and long-lived (approximately 80). To avoid experimental bias, donors of different ages were distributed randomly across sequencing lanes. For two donors (one aged 18 to 30 and one aged 80 or older), the study analyzed two additional independent replicas of 1 million unique cDNA reads from the same blood draw.

Study-level results and caveats: Bulk unsorted PBMC profiling prevented conclusive comparison of naive and antigen-experienced compartments. As age increased, observed TCR beta diversity per million T cells dropped in a roughly linear way, and a significant reduction was already evident by age 40. Because the CMV infection status of the donors was unknown, age-related changes in expanded clonotypes may potentially have been confounded. Total diversity estimates from one million sequenced T cells were considered lower bounds and underestimates. The percentage of naive T cells measured by flow cytometry correlated strongly with observed TCR beta diversity. Compared with the aged group, the long-lived group had more naive CD4+ T cells, fewer expanded clones and increased TCR diversity, suggesting age selection.

Systemically healthy Caucasian individuals from Russia, some 38 in total and aged about 6 to 95 years, were included as donors. Each donor gave 8 to 10 milliliters of peripheral blood, collected into EDTA-treated Vacutainer tubes. Ficoll-Paque density-gradient centrifugation was used to isolate PBMCs, with at least 6.5 million per sample. Trizol reagent was used to extract total RNA from the PBMCs, yielding at least 5.5 micrograms per sample. For every donor, an aliquot of PBMCs went through flow cytometry to measure the percentages of naive CD45RAhigh/CD27high T cells. From cysteine to phenylalanine, the CDR3 is 14 amino acids long. The read is trimmed to its CDR3 DNA, 42 bases read in frame from base 1. Via the germline V gene (reference sequence), CDR1 is DFQATT and CDR2 SNEGSKA. Between the V and J ends, shortened by 0 bases and 3 bases respectively, the junction contains 12 bases. The method behind the library was 5' RACE. The sequencer was an Illumina HiSeq 2500. A second PCR of about 6 to 11 cycles was performed with a sample-barcoded 5' primer and a J-beta primer mix. A unique molecular identifier was introduced onto each TCR beta cDNA molecule by a template-switch 5' adaptor carrying 12 random nucleotides. Each sample yielded at least 2.5 million CDR3-containing paired-end reads. First-strand cDNA was synthesized from all RNA with the Mint cDNA synthesis kit, primed by a TRBC-specific oligonucleotide. All cDNA was treated with uracil-DNA glycosylase and then went through a first 18-cycle PCR with the universal primers M1SS and BC2_uni_R. Per the authors' processing: For normalization, 1 million high-quality reads, each with a distinct molecular identifier, were randomly selected from each sample. Instead of being binned into consensus sequences, reads with shared molecular identifiers were discarded. MiTCR, run with a Q25 quality threshold and the strictest error-elimination algorithm, handled CDR3 identification, clonotype clustering and error correction. A nonparametric unseen species model using Euler transformation provided a lower-bound estimate of total TCR beta diversity. The raw public data were reprocessed by TCRdb itself: fastp quality trimming at Q25, MiXCR clonotype calling, in-frame beta chains only. Every distinct CDR3 protein forms one entry, paired with its most common genes and DNA. The V and J calls reflect TCRdb's pipeline rather than the authors' work. The sample profile shows 800,000 or so distinct CDR3 sequences; roughly 46% of them were found once. The leading ten clones occupy around 18% of the sample.

As for this clonotype: Its antigen is unknown. There are no base qualities to consult, and no much larger clone falls within one base.

This chain is built from TRBV20-1 and TRBJ2-7, with the identity of the D gene unclear. The TCR sequence derives from a man older than 75 in good health. The sample taken for sequencing was blood. The CDR3 is CSARDLDSNYEQYF. Read as DNA, the sequence is TGCAGTGCTAGAGATCTCGACTCTAACTACGAGCAGTACTTC.